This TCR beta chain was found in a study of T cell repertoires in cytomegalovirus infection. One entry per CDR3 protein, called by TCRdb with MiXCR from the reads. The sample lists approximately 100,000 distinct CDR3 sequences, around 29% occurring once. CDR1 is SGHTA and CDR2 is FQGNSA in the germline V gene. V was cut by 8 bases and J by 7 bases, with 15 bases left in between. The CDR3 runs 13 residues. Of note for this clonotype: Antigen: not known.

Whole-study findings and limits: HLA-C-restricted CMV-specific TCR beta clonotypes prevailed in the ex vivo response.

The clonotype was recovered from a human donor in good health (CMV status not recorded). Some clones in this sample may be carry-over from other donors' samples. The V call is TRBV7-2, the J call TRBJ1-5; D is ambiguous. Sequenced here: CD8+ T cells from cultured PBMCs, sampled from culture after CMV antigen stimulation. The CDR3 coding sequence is TGTGCCAGCGGAAGCGGCCTTCAGCAGCCCCAGCATTTT. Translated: CASGSGLQQPQHF.